The 12 T cell receptor beta chains listed next were all sequenced from one sample in a study of neurological immune-mediated disorders. Each CDR3 protein gets one entry after TCRdb re-called the 5' RACE reads with MiXCR. The profile shows tens of thousands of distinct CDR3 sequences, 3% to 4% of them singletons. The sequencing input was PBMCs. The receptors come from a woman between 45 and 60 years old with multiple sclerosis.

This clonotype was observed many times. This likely comes from a read error, as the CDR3 has no conserved phenylalanine or tryptophan at its end. J is TRBJ2-5 and V is TRBV29-1; D assignment may be TRBD1 or TRBD2 (5 bases each). V lost 7 bases to trimming and J lost 2 bases, with 14 bases between them. Germline-derived CDR1 and CDR2 are SQVTM and ANQGSEA. The CDR3 has 13 amino acids. CDR3 DNA: TGCAGCGCCCAGTTTGGGGGACAAGAGACCCAGTACAAC. Residues: CSAQFGGQETQYN.

This clonotype was seen ten or more times. The chain carries TRBV6-2 or TRBV6-3 and TRBJ2-1, with D possibly matching TRBD2 (6 bases). V lost 7 bases and J 9 bases, leaving 10 bases between the germline ends. Germline-derived CDR1 and CDR2 are MNHEY and SVGEGT. This CDR3 spans 11 amino acids. CDR3 amino acids: CASNHGGEQFF. CDR3 DNA: TGTGCCAGCAATCACGGGGGTGAGCAGTTCTTC.

This clonotype has a count of ten or more. The chain combines TRBV27 with TRBJ1-2, with 8 bases that match TRBD1. The CDR3 consists of 13 residues. Germline V gene lookup returns CDR1 MNHEY and CDR2 SMNVEV (reference sequence). J gave up 6 bases and V 6 bases, and 6 bases lay outside the gene matches. CDR3: CASRGQASNGYTF. The CDR3, as DNA: TGTGCCAGCAGGGGACAGGCTTCGAATGGCTACACCTTC.

Many counts were recorded for this clonotype. The rearrangement joins TRBV5-1 to TRBJ1-1; no firm D call. Trimming removed 4 bases from V and 4 bases from J, with 8 bases in between. Per the germline V gene, CDR1 is SGHRS and CDR2 is YFSETQ. The CDR3 loop spans 12 amino acids. The CDR3 region has the DNA TGCGCCAGCAGCCCCCCAGGCACTGAAGCTTTCTTT. Translating gives CASSPPGTEAFF.

This clonotype was observed at least ten times. The chain couples TRBV7-3 to TRBJ2-5; a possible D gene is TRBD2 (5 bases). The germline V and J ends were trimmed by 5 bases and 4 bases, with 17 bases remaining between them. From germline, CDR1 is SGHTA and CDR2 FQGTGA. The CDR3 runs 15 residues. The chain's CDR3 is CASSINGGSRETQYF. CDR3 nucleotide sequence: TGTGCCAGCAGCATCAATGGTGGGAGTCGAGAGACCCAGTACTTC. Filled out from reference TRBV7-3 and TRBJ2-5, the complete variable domain reads GAGVSQTPSNKVTEKGKYVELRCDPISGHTALYWYRQSLGQGPEFLIYFQGTGAADDSGLPNDRFFAVRPEGSVSTLKIQRTERGDSAVYLCASSINGGSRETQYFGPGTRLLVL.

This clonotype was counted many times. The chain uses TRBV24-1 and TRBJ2-3; D perhaps matches TRBD2 (5 bases). This CDR3 region has 13 residues. The germline V gene encodes CDR1 KGHDR and CDR2 SFDVKD. V lost 9 bases to trimming and J lost 4 bases, with 13 bases between them. CDR3: CATEGSAADTQYF. In nucleotides, the CDR3 is TGTGCCACCGAAGGGAGTGCGGCAGATACGCAGTATTTT.

This clonotype has ten or more counts. The chain employs TRBV12-3 or TRBV12-4 and TRBJ2-7, with 8 positions matching TRBD1. V shed 1 base and J 2 bases; nucleotides not matched to a gene: 4. This CDR3 comprises 15 residues. The CDR3 bases are TGTGCCAGCAGTTTAGGCGGACAGGGTCCCTACGAGCAGTACTTC. It yields the protein CASSLGGQGPYEQYF.

The rearrangement uses TRBV20-1 and TRBJ2-7; TRBD2 agrees at 8 bases. CDR3 size: 15 residues. Germline CDR1 reads DFQATT; CDR2 reads SNEGSKA (reference sequence). Germline trimming cut 2 bases from V and 5 bases from J; bases unmatched to any gene: 11. CDR3 coding DNA: TGCAGTGCTAGAACCGGGAGGGCTGTAACGCACGAGCAGTACTTC. Protein sequence: CSARTGRAVTHEQYF.

There are many counts of this clonotype. This chain joins TRBV12-3 or TRBV12-4 and TRBJ2-2, with 10 bases identical to TRBD2. This CDR3 region has 16 residues. The ends lost 8 bases at V and 4 bases at J; junction bases unmatched: 10. The CDR3 is CASASGTSVSTGELFF. The CDR3 bases are TGTGCCAGCGCATCCGGGACTAGCGTCTCCACCGGGGAGCTGTTTTTT.

This clonotype was detected ten times or more. The rearrangement links TRBV29-1 to TRBJ2-1; D gene ambiguous. Between the trimmed V and J ends, which lost 8 bases and 8 bases, there was a span of 10 bases. The CDR3 runs 10 residues. Per the germline V gene, CDR1 is SQVTM and CDR2 is ANQGSEA. CDR3 residues: CSPRSDEQFF. The CDR3 DNA sequence: TGCAGCCCCCGAAGCGATGAGCAGTTCTTC.

This clonotype was seen many times. The chain employs TRBV4-3 and TRBJ1-1, with D tentatively TRBD1 (6 bases). The CDR3 length is 13 residues. V was pared by 4 bases and J by 6 bases, with 12 bases between. Germline-derived CDR1 and CDR2 are LGHNA and YSLEER. CDR3 DNA sequence: TGCGCCAGCAGCCGGGGGCGTGGACCTGAAGCTTTCTTT. Translation: CASSRGRGPEAFF.

This clonotype has just one count. The gene calls are TRBV12-2 and TRBJ1-5; the table names TRBD1, a call not compared with the DNA. TRBV12-2 is a known pseudogene. CDR3 length equals 15 residues. The CDR3: CASRLDRSGNQPQHF. CDR3 bases: TGTGCAAGTCGACTGGACAGGAGTGGCAATCAGCCCCAGCATTTT.